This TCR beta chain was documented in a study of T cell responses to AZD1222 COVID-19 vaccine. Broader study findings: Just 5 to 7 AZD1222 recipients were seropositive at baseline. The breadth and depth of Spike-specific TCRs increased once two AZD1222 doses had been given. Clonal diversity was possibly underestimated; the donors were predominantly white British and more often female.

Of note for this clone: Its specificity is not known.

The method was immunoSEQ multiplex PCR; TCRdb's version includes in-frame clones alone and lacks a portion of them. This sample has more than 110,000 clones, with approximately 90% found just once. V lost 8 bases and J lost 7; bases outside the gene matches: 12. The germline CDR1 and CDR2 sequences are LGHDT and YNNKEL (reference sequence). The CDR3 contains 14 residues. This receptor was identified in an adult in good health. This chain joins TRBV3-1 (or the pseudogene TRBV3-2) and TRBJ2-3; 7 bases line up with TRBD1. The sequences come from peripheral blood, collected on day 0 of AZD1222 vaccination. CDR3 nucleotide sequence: TGTGCCAGCCAGGGGGTCCGCGGTTTAAATACGCAGTATTTT. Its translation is CASQGVRGLNTQYF.